The rows below give T cell receptor beta chains drawn from one sample of a study of cytomegalovirus exposure and HLA in healthy donors. Method: immunoSEQ multiplex PCR; TCRdb's copy keeps in-frame clones and lacks some. The data hold around 100,000 clones, with approximately 80% observed a single time. The sample comprised PBMCs. The receptors derive from a woman between 18 and 30 years old in good health and CMV-seronegative. Both conserved end residues are part of each CDR3. Fields, in order: D gene, V gene, J gene, CDR3 protein, CDR3 DNA. D genes are given only for firm matches.

d_gene: TRBD1
v_gene: TRBV27
j_gene: TRBJ1-2
CDR3aa: CASSLLGQGVLKDGYTF
CDR3nt: TGTGCCAGCAGTTTATTGGGACAGGGTGTGTTGAAGGATGGCTACACCTTC

d_gene: .
v_gene: TRBV7-9
j_gene: TRBJ1-3
CDR3aa: CASSLGQSGNTIYF
CDR3nt: TGTGCCAGCAGCTTAGGACAGTCTGGAAACACCATATATTTT

d_gene: .
v_gene: TRBV6-6
j_gene: TRBJ1-2
CDR3aa: CASADSYGYTF
CDR3nt: TGTGCCAGCGCCGACAGTTACGGCTACACCTTC

d_gene: TRBD1
v_gene: TRBV11-2
j_gene: TRBJ1-2
CDR3aa: CASSFGTGGATSYGYTF
CDR3nt: TGTGCCAGCAGCTTCGGGACAGGGGGCGCTACAAGCTATGGCTACACCTTC

d_gene: .
v_gene: TRBV5-4
j_gene: TRBJ1-2
CDR3aa: CASNPGHENGYTF
CDR3nt: TGTGCCAGCAACCCGGGACACGAAAATGGCTACACCTTC

d_gene: .
v_gene: TRBV6-5
j_gene: TRBJ2-3
CDR3aa: CASSGPSGTDTQYF
CDR3nt: TGTGCCAGCTCCGGCCCCAGCGGCACAGATACGCAGTATTTT

d_gene: .
v_gene: TRBV5-6
j_gene: TRBJ1-2
CDR3aa: CASSLGSGGLSGYTF
CDR3nt: TGTGCCAGCAGCTTGGGTTCCGGGGGGTTAAGTGGCTACACCTTC

d_gene: TRBD1
v_gene: TRBV5-5
j_gene: TRBJ2-3
CDR3aa: CASSRLGTGFADTQYF
CDR3nt: TGTGCCAGCAGCCGTCTCGGGACAGGGTTTGCAGATACGCAGTATTTT

d_gene: TRBD1
v_gene: TRBV28
j_gene: TRBJ1-4
CDR3aa: CASSMTGEGEKLFF
CDR3nt: TGTGCCAGCAGCATGACAGGGGAGGGTGAAAAACTGTTTTTT

d_gene: .
v_gene: TRBV5-1
j_gene: TRBJ2-5
CDR3aa: CASSPQTDIEQYF
CDR3nt: TGCGCCAGCAGCCCCCAGACAGACATAGAGCAGTACTTC